These 30 T cell receptor beta chains were all obtained from the same sample, sequenced in a study of blood T cell repertoires in COVID-19 (dated by TCRdb to the early 2020s). Library construction relied on the immunoSEQ multiplex PCR assay. Here the immuneACCESS table is served through TCRdb, limited to in-frame sequences with V and J called. Missing clones are a known gap in these copies; in checked studies unresolved V genes cover under half, and the rest lacks a known reason. Within this sample are some 88,000 clones, with about 89% of them counted one time only. The ten largest account for under 2% of the sample. Source material: peripheral blood. Receptors originate from a human donor with active COVID-19. The donor label of this sample is uncertain.

This clone occurred once. The chain couples TRBV5-6 to TRBJ1-3; D is uncertain. CDR3 length equals 17 residues. Germline-derived CDR1 and CDR2 are SGHDT and YYEEEE. The V and J ends lost 3 bases and 2 bases respectively, with 18 bases between them. The CDR3 sequence: CASSSNELRLAGNTIYF. In nucleotides, the CDR3 is TGTGCCAGCAGCTCCAACGAACTAAGGCTCGCTGGAAACACCATATATTTT.

The rearrangement joins TRBV13 to TRBJ2-2; 7 bases line up with TRBD2. CDR3 length equals 15 residues. V shed 5 bases and J 3 bases; nucleotides not matched to a gene: 6. From germline, CDR1 is PRHDT and CDR2 FYEKMQ (reference sequence). In nucleotides, the CDR3 is TGTGCCAGCAGCACACGGGGGGACTACACCGGGGAGCTGTTTTTT. Protein: CASSTRGDYTGELFF. The whole variable domain, filled in from reference TRBV13 and TRBJ2-2, reads AAGVIQSPRHLIKEKRETATLKCYPIPRHDTVYWYQQGPGQDPQFLISFYEKMQSDKGSIPDRFSAQQFSDYHSELNMSSLELGDSALYFCASSTRGDYTGELFFGEGSRLTVL.

In the case of this clone: The junction departs from the called germline gene at one end, perhaps through a read error. V is TRBV4-1 and J is TRBJ1-1; D gene uncertain. CDR1 and CDR2 (germline): MGHRA, YSYEKL. The CDR3 totals 15 residues. In nucleotides, the CDR3 is TGCGCCAGCAGCAAAGAAGGCGGCCCTCGTACTGAAGCTTTCTTT. This codes for CASSKEGGPRTEAFF.

In this sample, this clone turned up a few times. The chain couples TRBV10-3 to TRBJ2-7; 7 nucleotides match TRBD2. V lost 11 bases to trimming and J lost 3 bases; unmatched junction nucleotides: 13. The germline CDR1 and CDR2 sequences are ENHRY and SYGVKD. This CDR3 is built from 14 residues. Written as DNA, the CDR3 is TGTGCCTCCCGGGGGAGGGCGGTGGACTACGAGCAGTACTTC. As protein: CASRGRAVDYEQYF.

This clone was recorded only once. The genes are TRBV9 and TRBJ2-7; D not resolved. In germline, CDR1 is SGDLS, CDR2 YYNGEE. The CDR3 has 14 residues. V was shortened by 2 bases and J by 0 bases, with 9 bases between the two germline ends. CDR3: CASSVDSNSYEQYF. DNA for the CDR3: TGTGCCAGCAGCGTCGACTCTAACTCCTACGAGCAGTACTTC.

This sequence joins TRBV11-2 and TRBJ2-1, with 9 bases aligning to TRBD2. This CDR3 has 16 amino acids. Unmatched junction bases numbered 10, after V lost 4 bases and J lost 6 bases. Germline V gene data show CDR1 as SGHAT and CDR2 as FQNNGV. The CDR3 region is CASSSFAGLAFNEQFF. The CDR3 DNA is TGTGCCAGCAGCTCTTTTGCGGGACTAGCTTTCAATGAGCAGTTCTTC. The entire variable domain, with the rest obtained from reference TRBV11-2 and TRBJ2-1, is as follows: EAGVAQSPRYKIIEKRQSVAFWCNPISGHATLYWYQQILGQGPKLLIQFQNNGVVDDSQLPKDRFSAERLKGVDSTLKIQPAKLEDSAVYLCASSSFAGLAFNEQFFGPGTRLTVL.

This clone was detected only once. At the DNA level, this CDR3 is encoded by other sequences in the same sample as well. J is TRBJ2-5 and V is TRBV5-1, with 7 bases identical to TRBD2. V dropped 2 bases and J dropped 5; count of bases not matched to a gene: 6. CDR3 length equals 14 residues. Germline V gene lookup returns CDR1 SGHRS and CDR2 YFSETQ. The CDR3 loop reads CASSLAGSGETQYF. For the CDR3, the DNA is TGCGCCAGCAGCTTAGCGGGGAGTGGGGAGACCCAGTACTTC.

The chain uses TRBV13 and TRBJ2-1, with a tentative D call TRBD1 (7 bases). V was cut by 5 bases and J by 0 bases, with 14 bases left in between. CDR3 length: 16 amino acids. Germline loops: CDR1 PRHDT, CDR2 FYEKMQ (reference sequence). For the CDR3, the DNA is TGTGCCAGCAGCGTCAGGGGGGAAAGCTCCTACAATGAGCAGTTCTTC. Amino acids: CASSVRGESSYNEQFF.

V and J are TRBV6-5 and TRBJ2-3, with D maybe TRBD1 (5 bases). V was cut by 0 bases and J by 9 bases, with 13 bases left in between. CDR1 is MNHEY and CDR2 is SVGAGI in the germline V gene. The CDR3 has 14 amino acids. CDR3 nucleotides: TGTGCCAGCAGTTACTCGACTTGGGGCGGCACGCAGTATTTT. This encodes CASSYSTWGGTQYF.

This clone was seen only a few times. The rearrangement links TRBV7-3 to TRBJ1-1, with TRBD1 matching 12 bases. CDR3 length equals 17 residues. V gave up 2 bases and J gave up 5 bases; unmatched junction bases: 9. Germline V gene sequence: CDR1 SGHTA, CDR2 FQGTGA. The CDR3 sequence is CASSLAGQGAIGTEAFF. CDR3 nucleotides: TGTGCCAGCAGCTTAGCGGGACAGGGGGCCATTGGAACTGAAGCTTTCTTT. The variable domain in full, with the rest retrieved from reference TRBV7-3 and TRBJ1-1, is GAGVSQTPSNKVTEKGKYVELRCDPISGHTALYWYRQSLGQGPEFLIYFQGTGAADDSGLPNDRFFAVRPEGSVSTLKIQRTERGDSAVYLCASSLAGQGAIGTEAFFGQGTRLTVV.

The V gene is TRBV24-1, the J gene TRBJ2-7; D possibly corresponds to TRBD1 (5 bases). The CDR3 is made up of 13 amino acids. V lost 9 bases and J 1 base, leaving 12 bases between the germline ends. The germline CDR1 and CDR2 sequences are KGHDR and SFDVKD. CDR3 DNA: TGTGCCACCGGCCTTCCAGGGTCCTACGAGCAGTACTTC. Translated, it gives CATGLPGSYEQYF.

V and J are TRBV19 and TRBJ2-1, with a tentative D call TRBD2 (7 bases). Per the germline V gene, CDR1 is LNHDA and CDR2 is SQIVND (reference sequence). The CDR3 is made up of 17 amino acids. The V end was cut by 5 bases, the J end by 0 bases, with 17 bases between. The CDR3 coding sequence is TGTGCCAGTAGTTTGGGGGGCGGGGGCCCCTCCTACAATGAGCAGTTCTTC. Translating gives CASSLGGGGPSYNEQFF. The full variable domain, with the rest looked up from reference TRBV19 and TRBJ2-1, is DGGITQSPKYLFRKEGQNVTLSCEQNLNHDAMYWYRQDPGQGLRLIYYSQIVNDFQKGDIAEGYSVSREKKESFPLTVTSAQKNPTAFYLCASSLGGGGPSYNEQFFGPGTRLTVL.

The chain uses TRBV6-5 and TRBJ1-4; 8 bases map to TRBD1. Per the germline V gene, CDR1 is MNHEY and CDR2 is SVGAGI. Trimming took 6 bases from V and 6 from J; bases not matched to a gene: 9. This CDR3 region has 15 residues. CDR3 coding DNA: TGTGCCAGCAGCTCAATCGACAGGGGAGATGAAAAACTGTTTTTT. The encoded protein is CASSSIDRGDEKLFF.

This clone came up a few times. The V and J genes are TRBV6-2 or TRBV6-3 and TRBJ1-6; D gene uncertain. V gave up 3 bases and J gave up 5 bases, with 5 bases separating them. The germline CDR1 and CDR2 sequences are MNHEY and SVGEGT. CDR3 length: 13 amino acids. CDR3 bases: TGTGCCAGCAGTTATGAGAATAATTCACCCCTCCACTTT. It yields the protein CASSYENNSPLHF.

The chain uses TRBV2 and TRBJ2-5; 9 positions match TRBD2. From germline, CDR1 is SNHLY and CDR2 FYNNEI. The V and J ends lost 1 base and 2 bases, in that order; junction bases with no gene match: 8. The CDR3 is made up of 17 amino acids. As DNA, the CDR3 is TGTGCCAGCAGTGAAGGGTTTAGCGGGGGTGAACAAGAGACCCAGTACTTC. This encodes CASSEGFSGGEQETQYF.

The V call is TRBV29-1, the J call TRBJ2-1, with 7 bases identical to TRBD1. The CDR3 length is 14 residues. Germline assignment: CDR1 SQVTM and CDR2 ANQGSEA. The trim removed 5 bases at V and 4 bases at J, leaving 8 bases unmatched. CDR3 residues: CSVTRDSTYNEQFF. CDR3 DNA: TGCAGCGTTACCCGGGACAGTACATACAATGAGCAGTTCTTC.

The CDR3 nucleotides are TGTGCCAGCAGCGTACAGGGGAGTGGCACTGAAGCTTTCTTT. This gives the protein CASSVQGSGTEAFF. This sequence joins TRBV7-2 and TRBJ1-1, with 7 nucleotides matching TRBD1. The junction had 7 bases not matched to a gene; V was cut back by 5 bases and J by 4 bases. This CDR3 is built from 14 residues. The germline V gene has CDR1 SGHTA and CDR2 FQGNSA.

The genes are TRBV5-1 and TRBJ1-2, with 12 positions matching TRBD1. From germline, CDR1 is SGHRS and CDR2 YFSETQ. This CDR3 contains 15 residues. V shed 4 bases and J 8 bases; nucleotides not matched to a gene: 9. CDR3 in amino acids: CASSAEGQGAGGYTF. CDR3 DNA: TGCGCCAGCAGCGCAGAGGGACAGGGGGCGGGCGGCTACACCTTC.

V is TRBV10-3 and J is TRBJ1-1; 8 nucleotides agree with TRBD1. Trimming removed 7 bases from V and 1 base from J; junction bases left unmatched: 5. CDR1 ENHRY and CDR2 SYGVKD come from the germline V gene. The CDR3 contains 14 residues. The CDR3 reads CAIMGGTGNTEAFF. The CDR3 DNA sequence: TGTGCCATCATGGGAGGGACAGGGAACACTGAAGCTTTCTTT.

In its sample, this clone was seen once. The DNA of the CDR3 is TGTGCCAGCAGTTTAACCCAGCGGGATTACAATGAGCAGTTCTTC. Amino acid sequence: CASSLTQRDYNEQFF. The rearrangement joins TRBV27 to TRBJ2-1; the match to TRBD2 covers 7 bases. V lost 2 bases, J lost 4 bases, and 5 bases stayed unmatched. CDR1 and CDR2 from the germline V gene are MNHEY and SMNVEV (reference sequence). CDR3 size: 15 residues.

The CDR3 DNA is TGTGCCAGCAGTTACAGGGGCTTAGGTGACAATGAGCAGTTCTTC. Protein: CASSYRGLGDNEQFF. The chain links TRBV6-2 or TRBV6-3 to TRBJ2-1; D is possibly TRBD1 (5 bases). The V gene's germline CDR1 is MNHEY and CDR2 SVGEGT. Trimming pared 2 bases from V and 5 bases from J, leaving 13 bases between. The length of the CDR3 is 15 residues.

The chain joins TRBV15 to TRBJ1-1; D remains unclear. The CDR3 loop spans 14 amino acids. Germline V CDR1 and CDR2: LNHNV, YYDKDF (reference sequence). Trimming took 3 bases from V and 4 from J, leaving 12 bases between them. The CDR3 nucleotides are TGTGCCACCAGCAGGGGCGCTGAGAGCACTGAAGCTTTCTTT. It translates to CATSRGAESTEAFF.

This sequence joins TRBV6-5 and TRBJ2-1; TRBD2 agrees at 12 bases. Looked up from germline, CDR1 is MNHEY and CDR2 is SVGAGI. Trimming at V came to 6 bases and at J to 5 bases, leaving 5 bases not matched to a gene. This CDR3 comprises 15 residues. The chain's CDR3 is CASSNRLAGDNEQFF. In nucleotides, the CDR3 is TGTGCCAGCAGCAACAGACTAGCGGGGGACAATGAGCAGTTCTTC.

This chain uses TRBV15 with TRBJ2-7, with 11 bases fitting TRBD1. The V segment lost 0 bases and the J segment 9 bases; nucleotides outside the gene matches: 16. The germline V gene encodes CDR1 LNHNV and CDR2 YYDKDF (reference sequence). The CDR3 covers 18 residues. As DNA, the CDR3 is TGTGCCACCAGCAGAGACTTACCCTTCGGGACAGGGGGGGCCCGGCAGTACTTC. This codes for CATSRDLPFGTGGARQYF.

J is TRBJ2-3 and V is TRBV19, with 7 bases lining up with TRBD2. Germline V gene data show CDR1 as LNHDA and CDR2 as SQIVND (reference sequence). The CDR3 extends over 13 amino acids. V was clipped by 3 bases and J by 6 bases; unmatched bases: 3. Here the CDR3 reads CASSMTSLDTQYF. As DNA, the CDR3 is TGTGCCAGTAGTATGACTAGCTTGGATACGCAGTATTTT.

This rearrangement joins TRBV18 to TRBJ2-3; maybe TRBD2 (6 bases). The CDR3 loop spans 16 amino acids. Germline V gives CDR1 KGHSH, CDR2 LQKENI. V dropped 1 base and J dropped 0 bases, with 11 bases sitting between them. The CDR3 reads CASSPLPGTSTDTQYF. The CDR3 DNA sequence: TGTGCCAGCTCACCACTACCAGGGACTAGCACAGATACGCAGTATTTT. Full variable domain (missing parts from reference TRBV18 and TRBJ2-3): NAGVMQNPRHLVRRRGQEARLRCSPMKGHSHVYWYRQLPEEGLKFMVYLQKENIIDESGMPKERFSAEFPKEGPSILRIQQVVRGDSAAYFCASSPLPGTSTDTQYFGPGTRLTVL.

J is TRBJ2-1 and V is TRBV27, with a possible D match to TRBD2 (5 bases). Trimming took off 6 bases at V and 8 bases at J, with 8 bases between the two ends. The CDR3 runs to 11 residues. Germline V gene sequence: CDR1 MNHEY, CDR2 SMNVEV (reference sequence). The CDR3 bases are TGTGCCAGCAGGCTAGCCTATGAGCAGTTCTTC. It codes for CASRLAYEQFF.

The chain has TRBV3-1 (or the pseudogene TRBV3-2) and TRBJ2-7; D is uncertain. The CDR3 has 13 amino acids. The V gene's germline CDR1 is LGHDT and CDR2 YNNKEL (reference sequence). Trimming removed 0 bases from V and 4 bases from J, with 7 bases in between. The CDR3 DNA reads TGTGCCAGCAGCCAAGAAGCCGATTACGAGCAGTACTTC. Amino acids: CASSQEADYEQYF.

The genes are TRBV9 and TRBJ2-3; 10 bases fit TRBD1. V lost 4 bases and J lost 2; bases outside the gene matches: 4. Germline values: CDR1 SGDLS, CDR2 YYNGEE. The CDR3 runs to 15 residues. The CDR3 DNA is TGTGCCAGCAGCCCACGACAGGGGGCCACAGATACGCAGTATTTT. Translated: CASSPRQGATDTQYF.

This chain uses TRBV4-1 with TRBJ2-1; 8 positions match TRBD2. The CDR3 has 16 residues. The V segment lost 1 base and the J segment 7 bases; nucleotides outside the gene matches: 9. Germline values: CDR1 MGHRA, CDR2 YSYEKL. CDR3 loop: CASSQVGGGPKNEQFF. CDR3 DNA sequence: TGCGCCAGCAGCCAAGTCGGGGGGGGGCCTAAGAATGAGCAGTTCTTC.